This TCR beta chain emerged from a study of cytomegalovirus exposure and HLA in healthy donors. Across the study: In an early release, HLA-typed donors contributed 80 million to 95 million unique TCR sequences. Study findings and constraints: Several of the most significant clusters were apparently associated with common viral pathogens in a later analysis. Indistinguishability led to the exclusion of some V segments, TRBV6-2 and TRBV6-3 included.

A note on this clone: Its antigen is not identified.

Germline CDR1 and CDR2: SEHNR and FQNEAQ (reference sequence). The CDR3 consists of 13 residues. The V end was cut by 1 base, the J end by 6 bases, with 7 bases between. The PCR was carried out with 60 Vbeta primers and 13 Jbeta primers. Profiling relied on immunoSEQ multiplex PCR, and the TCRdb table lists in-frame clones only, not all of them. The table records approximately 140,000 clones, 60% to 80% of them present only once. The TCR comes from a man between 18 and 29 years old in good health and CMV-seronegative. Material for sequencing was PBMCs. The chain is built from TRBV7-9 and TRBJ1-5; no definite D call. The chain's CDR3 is CASSLGRSQPQHF. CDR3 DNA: TGTGCCAGCAGCTTAGGGCGGAGTCAGCCCCAGCATTTT. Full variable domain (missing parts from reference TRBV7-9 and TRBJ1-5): DTGVSQNPRHKITKRGQNVTFRCDPISEHNRLYWYRQTLGQGPEFLTYFQNEAQLEKSRLLSDRFSAERPKGSFSTLEIQRTEQGDSAMYLCASSLGRSQPQHFGDGTRLSIL.